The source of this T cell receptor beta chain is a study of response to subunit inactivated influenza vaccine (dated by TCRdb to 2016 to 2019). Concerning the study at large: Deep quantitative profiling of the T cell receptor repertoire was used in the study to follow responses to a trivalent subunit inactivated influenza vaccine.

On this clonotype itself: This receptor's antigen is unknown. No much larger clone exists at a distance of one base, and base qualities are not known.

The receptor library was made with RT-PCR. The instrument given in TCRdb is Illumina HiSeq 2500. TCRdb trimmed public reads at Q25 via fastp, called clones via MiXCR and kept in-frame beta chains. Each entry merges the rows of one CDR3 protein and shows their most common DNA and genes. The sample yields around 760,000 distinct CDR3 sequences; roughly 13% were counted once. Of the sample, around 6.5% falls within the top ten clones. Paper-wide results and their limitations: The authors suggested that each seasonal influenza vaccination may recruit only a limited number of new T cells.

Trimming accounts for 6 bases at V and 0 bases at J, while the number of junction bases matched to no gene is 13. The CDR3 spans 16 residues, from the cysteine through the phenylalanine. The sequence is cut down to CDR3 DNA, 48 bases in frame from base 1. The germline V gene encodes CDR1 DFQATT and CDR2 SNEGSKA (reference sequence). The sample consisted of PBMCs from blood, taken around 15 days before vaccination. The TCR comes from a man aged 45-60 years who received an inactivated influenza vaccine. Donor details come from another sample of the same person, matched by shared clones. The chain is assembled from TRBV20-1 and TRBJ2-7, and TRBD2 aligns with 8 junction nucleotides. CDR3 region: CSALDRERGTSYEQYF. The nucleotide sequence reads TGCAGTGCCCTAGACAGAGAGCGGGGGACCTCCTACGAGCAGTACTTC.